This T cell receptor (beta chain) was profiled in a study of post-analysis software for immune sequencing data. Between the trimmed V and J ends, which lost 5 bases and 0 bases, there was a span of 11 bases. Germline assignment: CDR1 MNHEY and CDR2 SVGEGT. The CDR3 covers 16 residues. This clonotype turned up a few times. Its antigen is still unknown. Points from the study as a whole: The normalized Chao1 diversity of multiple sclerosis patients was significantly lower than that of controls. Roughly 5 TRBV segments were significantly more frequent in patients than in controls. TRBV5-6, TRBV5-1 and TRBV20-1 were among these segments. By F measure, strong co-clustering occurred among samples prepared in the same batch.

Each TCR beta cDNA library carried unique molecular identifiers. Around 500,000 cDNA molecules were obtained per 1 to 10 million input T cells. MiXCR was run by TCRdb on the PCR reads, yielding one entry per CDR3 protein. Found here are roughly 540,000 distinct CDR3 sequences, less than 40% of them singletons; the top ten hold approximately 6%. Sequences were obtained from blood. The receptor's source is a girl younger than 18 with multiple sclerosis. The rearrangement links TRBV6-2 or TRBV6-3 to TRBJ2-6, with D tentatively TRBD1 (6 bases). CDR3 amino acids: CASSAQGNSGANVLTF. The CDR3 nucleotides are TGTGCCAGCAGTGCTCAGGGGAACTCTGGGGCCAACGTCCTGACTTTC.